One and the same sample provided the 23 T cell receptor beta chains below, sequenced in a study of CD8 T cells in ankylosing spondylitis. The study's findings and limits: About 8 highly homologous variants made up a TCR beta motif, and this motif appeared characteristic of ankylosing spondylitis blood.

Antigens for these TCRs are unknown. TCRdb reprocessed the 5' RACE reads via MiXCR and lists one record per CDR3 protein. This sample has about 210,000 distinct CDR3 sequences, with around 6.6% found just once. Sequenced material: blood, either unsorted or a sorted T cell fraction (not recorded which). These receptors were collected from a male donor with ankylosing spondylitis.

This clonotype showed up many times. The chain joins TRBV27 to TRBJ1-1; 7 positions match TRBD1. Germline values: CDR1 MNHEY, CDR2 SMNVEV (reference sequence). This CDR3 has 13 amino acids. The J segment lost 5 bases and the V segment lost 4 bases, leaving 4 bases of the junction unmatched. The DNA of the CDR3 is TGTGCCAGCAGTTATCGGACAGGTACTGAAGCTTTCTTT. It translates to CASSYRTGTEAFF.

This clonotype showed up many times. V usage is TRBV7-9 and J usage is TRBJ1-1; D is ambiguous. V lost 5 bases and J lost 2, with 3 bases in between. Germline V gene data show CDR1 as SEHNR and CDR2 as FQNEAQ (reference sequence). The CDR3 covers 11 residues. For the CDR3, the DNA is TGTGCCAGCAGCATCAACACTGAAGCTTTCTTT. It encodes CASSINTEAFF. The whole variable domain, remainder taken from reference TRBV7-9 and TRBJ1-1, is DTGVSQNPRHKITKRGQNVTFRCDPISEHNRLYWYRQTLGQGPEFLTYFQNEAQLEKSRLLSDRFSAERPKGSFSTLEIQRTEQGDSAMYLCASSINTEAFFGQGTRLTVV.

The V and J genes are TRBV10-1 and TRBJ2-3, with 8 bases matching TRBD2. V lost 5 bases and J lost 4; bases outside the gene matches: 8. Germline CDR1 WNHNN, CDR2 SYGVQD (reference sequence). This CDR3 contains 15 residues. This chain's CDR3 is CASSYSGGPSDTQYF. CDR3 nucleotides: TGCGCCAGCAGTTATTCGGGAGGGCCCTCAGATACGCAGTATTTT.

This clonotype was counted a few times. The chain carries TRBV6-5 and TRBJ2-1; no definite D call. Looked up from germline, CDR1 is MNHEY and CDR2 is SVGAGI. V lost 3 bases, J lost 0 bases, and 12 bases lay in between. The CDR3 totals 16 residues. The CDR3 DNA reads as TGTGCCAGCAGTTATTTAGAGTTCAGCTCCTACAATGAGCAGTTCTTC. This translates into CASSYLEFSSYNEQFF.

The CDR3 nucleotides read TGTGCCAGCAGCTTAGAGGCAGCGTCCTACAATGAGCAGTTCTTC. Translated: CASSLEAASYNEQFF. The chain uses TRBV7-6 and TRBJ2-1, with D unresolved. Trimming cost V 1 base and J 1 base, with 8 bases left between them. The CDR3 consists of 15 residues. From germline, CDR1 is SGHVS and CDR2 FNYEAQ. Variable domain in full (rest from reference TRBV7-6 and TRBJ2-1): GAGVSQSPRYKVTKRGQDVALRCDPISGHVSLYWYRQALGQGPEFLTYFNYEAQQDKSGLPNDRFSAERPEGSISTLTIQRTEQRDSAMYRCASSLEAASYNEQFFGPGTRLTVL.

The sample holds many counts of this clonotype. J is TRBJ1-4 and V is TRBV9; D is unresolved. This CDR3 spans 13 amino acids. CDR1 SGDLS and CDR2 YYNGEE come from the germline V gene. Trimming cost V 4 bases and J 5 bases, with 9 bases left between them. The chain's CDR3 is CASSPESNEKLFF. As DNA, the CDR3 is TGTGCCAGCAGCCCCGAATCCAATGAAAAACTGTTTTTT.

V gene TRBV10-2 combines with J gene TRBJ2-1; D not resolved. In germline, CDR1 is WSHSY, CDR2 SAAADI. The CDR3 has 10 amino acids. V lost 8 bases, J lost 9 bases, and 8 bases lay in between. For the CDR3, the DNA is TGCGCCAGCTTGGCGACTGAGCAGTTCTTC. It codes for CASLATEQFF.

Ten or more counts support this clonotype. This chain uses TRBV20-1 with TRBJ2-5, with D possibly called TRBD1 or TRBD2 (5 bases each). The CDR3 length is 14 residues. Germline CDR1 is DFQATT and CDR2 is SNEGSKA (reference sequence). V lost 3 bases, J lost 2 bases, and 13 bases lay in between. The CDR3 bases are TGCAGTGCTAGCGCCGGGACCACACAAGAGACCCAGTACTTC. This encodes CSASAGTTQETQYF.

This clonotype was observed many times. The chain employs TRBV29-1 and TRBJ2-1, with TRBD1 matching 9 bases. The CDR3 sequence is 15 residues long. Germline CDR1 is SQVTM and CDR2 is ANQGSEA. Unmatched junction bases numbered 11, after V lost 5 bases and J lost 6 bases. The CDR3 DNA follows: TGCAGCGTTTACCCGGTTACAGGGGGCTCCAATGAGCAGTTCTTC. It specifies CSVYPVTGGSNEQFF.

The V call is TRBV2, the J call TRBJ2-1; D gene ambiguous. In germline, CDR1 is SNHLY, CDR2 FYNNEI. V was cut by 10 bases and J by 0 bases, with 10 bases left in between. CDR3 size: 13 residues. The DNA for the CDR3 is TGTGCCACCGGACCGCACTCCTACAATGAGCAGTTCTTC. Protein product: CATGPHSYNEQFF.

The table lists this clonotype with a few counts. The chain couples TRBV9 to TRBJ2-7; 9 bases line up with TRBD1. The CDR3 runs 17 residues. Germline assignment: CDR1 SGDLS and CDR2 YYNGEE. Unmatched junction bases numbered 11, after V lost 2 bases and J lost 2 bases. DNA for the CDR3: TGTGCCAGCAGCGTTAACCCCGGGACAGGGACTACCTACGAGCAGTACTTC. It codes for CASSVNPGTGTTYEQYF.

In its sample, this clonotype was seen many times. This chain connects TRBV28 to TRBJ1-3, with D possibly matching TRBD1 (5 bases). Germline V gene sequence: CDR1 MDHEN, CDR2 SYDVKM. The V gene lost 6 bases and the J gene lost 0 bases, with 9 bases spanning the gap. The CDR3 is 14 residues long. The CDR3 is CASRGPISGNTIYF. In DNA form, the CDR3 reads TGTGCCAGCAGGGGACCTATCTCTGGAAACACCATATATTTT.

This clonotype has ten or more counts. CDR3 bases: TGTGCCAGCAGAGGACAGGGACCATCTCATGGCTACACCTTC. Amino acids: CASRGQGPSHGYTF. V gene TRBV4-2 combines with J gene TRBJ1-2; 8 nucleotides match TRBD1. CDR1 and CDR2 (germline): LGHNA, YNFKEQ. This CDR3 comprises 14 residues. V shed 6 bases and J 6 bases; nucleotides not matched to a gene: 9.

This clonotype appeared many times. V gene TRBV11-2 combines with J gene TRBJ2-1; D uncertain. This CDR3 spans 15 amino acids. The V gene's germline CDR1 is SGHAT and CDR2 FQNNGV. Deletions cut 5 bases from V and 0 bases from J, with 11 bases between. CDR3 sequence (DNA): TGTGCCAGCAGCCTAGGCTGGAGCTCCTACAATGAGCAGTTCTTC. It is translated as CASSLGWSSYNEQFF.

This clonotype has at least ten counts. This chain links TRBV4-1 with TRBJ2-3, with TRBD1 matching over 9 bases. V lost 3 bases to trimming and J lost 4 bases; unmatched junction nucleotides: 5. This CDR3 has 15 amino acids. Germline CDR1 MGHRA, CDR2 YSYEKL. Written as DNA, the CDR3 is TGCGCCAGCAGCCAGGGGACAGGGTTTGCAGATACGCAGTATTTT. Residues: CASSQGTGFADTQYF.

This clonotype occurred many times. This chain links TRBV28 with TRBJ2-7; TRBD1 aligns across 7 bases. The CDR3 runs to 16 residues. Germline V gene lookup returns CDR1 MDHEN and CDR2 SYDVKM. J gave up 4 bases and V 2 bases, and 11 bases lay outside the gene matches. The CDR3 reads CASSLKGATLTYEQYF. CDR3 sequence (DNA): TGTGCCAGCAGTTTAAAGGGGGCAACCCTGACTTACGAGCAGTACTTC.

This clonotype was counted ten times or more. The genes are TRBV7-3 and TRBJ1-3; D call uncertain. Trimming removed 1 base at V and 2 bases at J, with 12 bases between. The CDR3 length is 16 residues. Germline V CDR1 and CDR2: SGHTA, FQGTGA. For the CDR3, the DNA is TGTGCCAGCAGCTTAAGTCCCAAAGACCCTGGAAACACCATATATTTT. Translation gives CASSLSPKDPGNTIYF.

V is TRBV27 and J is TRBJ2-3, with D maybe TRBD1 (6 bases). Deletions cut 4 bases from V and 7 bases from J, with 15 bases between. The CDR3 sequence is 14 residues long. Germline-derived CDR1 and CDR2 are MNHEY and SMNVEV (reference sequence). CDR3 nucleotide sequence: TGTGCCAGCAGTTCTACCCCAGGGGCTCATACGCAGTATTTT. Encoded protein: CASSSTPGAHTQYF.

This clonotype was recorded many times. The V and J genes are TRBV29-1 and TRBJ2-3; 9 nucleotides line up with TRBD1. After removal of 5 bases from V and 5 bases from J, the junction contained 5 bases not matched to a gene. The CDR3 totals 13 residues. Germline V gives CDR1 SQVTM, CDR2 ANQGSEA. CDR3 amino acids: CSVWDRARDTQYF. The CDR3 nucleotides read TGCAGCGTTTGGGACAGGGCAAGAGATACGCAGTATTTT.

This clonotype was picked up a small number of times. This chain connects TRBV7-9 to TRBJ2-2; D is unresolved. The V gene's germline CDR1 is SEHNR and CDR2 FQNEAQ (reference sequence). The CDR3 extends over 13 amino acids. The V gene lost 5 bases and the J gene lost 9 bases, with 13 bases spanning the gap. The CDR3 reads CASSDLWIRELFF. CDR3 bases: TGTGCCAGCAGCGACCTGTGGATCCGGGAGCTGTTTTTT.

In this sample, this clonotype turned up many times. CDR3 in amino acids: CASTLGVALTDTQYF. In nucleotides, the CDR3 is TGTGCCAGCACCCTGGGGGTAGCGCTCACAGATACGCAGTATTTT. The gene calls are TRBV12-3 or TRBV12-4 and TRBJ2-3; D is tentatively TRBD1 or TRBD2 (5 bases each). The CDR3 has 15 amino acids. Trimming cost V 7 bases and J 2 bases, with 16 bases left between them.

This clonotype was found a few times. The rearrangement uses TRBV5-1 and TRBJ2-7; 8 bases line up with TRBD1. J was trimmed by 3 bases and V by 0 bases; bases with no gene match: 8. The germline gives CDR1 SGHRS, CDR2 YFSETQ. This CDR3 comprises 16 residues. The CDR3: CASSLGRGRSVYEQYF. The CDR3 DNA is TGCGCCAGCAGCTTGGGCAGGGGGCGCTCAGTCTACGAGCAGTACTTC.

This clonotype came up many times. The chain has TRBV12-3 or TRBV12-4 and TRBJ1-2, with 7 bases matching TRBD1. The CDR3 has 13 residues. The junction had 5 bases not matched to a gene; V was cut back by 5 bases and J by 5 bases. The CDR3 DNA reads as TGTGCCAGCAGTGAAGGGGGCATATATGGCTACACCTTC. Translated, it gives CASSEGGIYGYTF.